The TCR beta chain described here comes from a study of blood T cell repertoires in COVID-19. Turning to the study itself: Material from acute and convalescent COVID-19 was sourced from the United States, Italy and Spain. T cells, B-cell-depleted T cells, or PBMCs supplied cDNA or gDNA.

V lost 12 bases, J lost 3 bases, and 1 base stayed unmatched. This CDR3 is built from 12 residues. In germline, CDR1 is KGHDR, CDR2 SFDVKD. Study processing details: It was from reference gene primer amplification that nucleated cell counts were estimated. Measured with immunoSEQ multiplex PCR; TCRdb has only the in-frame clones, and not every one. The D gene and trimming were derived from the DNA, and the V and J assignments and clone size from that table. This table has 270,000 or so clones, 83% appearing once. The chain employs TRBV24-1 and TRBJ2-1; 10 bases map to TRBD2. The sample was peripheral blood. The sequence came from a woman between 45 and 65 years old who had recovered from COVID-19. CDR3 nucleotides: TGTGCCGGACTAGCGGACTACAATGAGCAGTTCTTC. Its translation: CAGLADYNEQFF.